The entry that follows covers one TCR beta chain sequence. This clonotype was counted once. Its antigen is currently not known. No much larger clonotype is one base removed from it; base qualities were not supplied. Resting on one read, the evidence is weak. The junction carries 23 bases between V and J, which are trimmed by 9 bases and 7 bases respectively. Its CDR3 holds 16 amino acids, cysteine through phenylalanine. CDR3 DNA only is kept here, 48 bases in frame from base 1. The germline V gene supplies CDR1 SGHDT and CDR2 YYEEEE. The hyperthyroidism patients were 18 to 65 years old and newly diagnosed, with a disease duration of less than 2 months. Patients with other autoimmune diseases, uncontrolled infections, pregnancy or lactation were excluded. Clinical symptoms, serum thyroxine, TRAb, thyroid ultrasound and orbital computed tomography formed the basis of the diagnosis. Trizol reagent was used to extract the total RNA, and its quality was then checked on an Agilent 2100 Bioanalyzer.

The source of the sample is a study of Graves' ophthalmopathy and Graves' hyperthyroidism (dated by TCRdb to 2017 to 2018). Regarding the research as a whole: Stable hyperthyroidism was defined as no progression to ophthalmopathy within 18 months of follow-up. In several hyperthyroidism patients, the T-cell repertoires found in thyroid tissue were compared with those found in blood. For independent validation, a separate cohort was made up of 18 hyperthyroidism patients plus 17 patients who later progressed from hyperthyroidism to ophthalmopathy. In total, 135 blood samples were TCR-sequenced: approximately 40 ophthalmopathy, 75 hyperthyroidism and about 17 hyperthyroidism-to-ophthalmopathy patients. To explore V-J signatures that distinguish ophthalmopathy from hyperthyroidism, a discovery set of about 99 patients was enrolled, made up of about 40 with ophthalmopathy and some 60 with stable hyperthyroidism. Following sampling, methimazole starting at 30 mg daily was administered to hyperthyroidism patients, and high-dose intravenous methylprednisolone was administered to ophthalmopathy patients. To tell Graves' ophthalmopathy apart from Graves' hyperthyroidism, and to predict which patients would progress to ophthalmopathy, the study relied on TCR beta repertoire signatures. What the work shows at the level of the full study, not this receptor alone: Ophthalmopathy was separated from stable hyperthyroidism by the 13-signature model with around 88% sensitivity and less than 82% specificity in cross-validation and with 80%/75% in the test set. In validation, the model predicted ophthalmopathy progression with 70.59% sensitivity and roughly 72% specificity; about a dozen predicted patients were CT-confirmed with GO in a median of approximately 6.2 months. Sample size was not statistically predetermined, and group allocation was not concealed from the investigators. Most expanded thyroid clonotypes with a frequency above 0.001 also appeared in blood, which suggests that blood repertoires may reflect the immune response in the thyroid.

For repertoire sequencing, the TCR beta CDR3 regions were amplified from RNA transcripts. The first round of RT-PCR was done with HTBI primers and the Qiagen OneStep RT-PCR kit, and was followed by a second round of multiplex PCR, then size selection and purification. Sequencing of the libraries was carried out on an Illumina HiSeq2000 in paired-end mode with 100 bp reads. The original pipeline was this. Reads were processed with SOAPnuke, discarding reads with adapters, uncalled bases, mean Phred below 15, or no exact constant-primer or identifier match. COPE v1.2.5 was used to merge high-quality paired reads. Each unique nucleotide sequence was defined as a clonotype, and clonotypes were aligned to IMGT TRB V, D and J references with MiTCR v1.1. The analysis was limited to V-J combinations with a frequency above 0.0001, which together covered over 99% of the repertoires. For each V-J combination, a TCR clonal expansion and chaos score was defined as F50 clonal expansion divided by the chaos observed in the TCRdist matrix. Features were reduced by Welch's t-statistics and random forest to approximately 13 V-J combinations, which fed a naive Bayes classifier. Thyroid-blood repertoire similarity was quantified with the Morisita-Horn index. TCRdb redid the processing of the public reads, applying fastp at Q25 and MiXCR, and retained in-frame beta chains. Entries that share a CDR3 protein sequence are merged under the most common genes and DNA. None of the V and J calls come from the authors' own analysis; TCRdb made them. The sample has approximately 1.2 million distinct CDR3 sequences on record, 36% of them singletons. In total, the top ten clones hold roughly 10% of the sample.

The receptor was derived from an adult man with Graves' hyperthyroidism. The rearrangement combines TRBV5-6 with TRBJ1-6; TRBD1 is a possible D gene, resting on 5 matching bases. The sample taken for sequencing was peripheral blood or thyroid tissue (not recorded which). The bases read TGTGCCACGGGAGCCGTATCACAGAACAGGAATTCACCCCTCCACTTT. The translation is CATGAVSQNRNSPLHF.